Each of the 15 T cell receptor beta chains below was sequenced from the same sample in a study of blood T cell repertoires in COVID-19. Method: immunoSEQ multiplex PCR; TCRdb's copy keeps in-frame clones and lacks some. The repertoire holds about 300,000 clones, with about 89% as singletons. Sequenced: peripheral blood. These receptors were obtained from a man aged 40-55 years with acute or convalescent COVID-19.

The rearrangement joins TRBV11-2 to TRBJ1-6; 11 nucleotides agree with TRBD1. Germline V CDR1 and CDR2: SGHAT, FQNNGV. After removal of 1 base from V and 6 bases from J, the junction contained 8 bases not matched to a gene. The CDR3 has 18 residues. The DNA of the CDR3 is TGTGCCAGCAGCTTAGGGACAGGGGGCGTTTCGGGTAATTCACCCCTCCACTTT. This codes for CASSLGTGGVSGNSPLHF. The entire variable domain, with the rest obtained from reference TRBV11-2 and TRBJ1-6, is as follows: EAGVAQSPRYKIIEKRQSVAFWCNPISGHATLYWYQQILGQGPKLLIQFQNNGVVDDSQLPKDRFSAERLKGVDSTLKIQPAKLEDSAVYLCASSLGTGGVSGNSPLHFGNGTRLTVT.

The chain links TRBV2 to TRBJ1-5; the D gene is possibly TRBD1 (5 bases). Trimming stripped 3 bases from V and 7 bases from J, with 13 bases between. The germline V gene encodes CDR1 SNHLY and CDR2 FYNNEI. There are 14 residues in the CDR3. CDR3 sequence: CASSEVGVSQPQHF. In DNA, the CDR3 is TGTGCCAGCAGTGAGGTAGGGGTTAGCCAGCCCCAGCATTTT.

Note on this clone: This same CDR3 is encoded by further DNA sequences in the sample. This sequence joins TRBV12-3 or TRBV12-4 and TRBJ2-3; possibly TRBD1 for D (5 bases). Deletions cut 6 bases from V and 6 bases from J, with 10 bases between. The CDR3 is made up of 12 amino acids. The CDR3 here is CASSPAGDTQYF. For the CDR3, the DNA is TGTGCCAGCAGCCCGGCAGGGGATACGCAGTATTTT.

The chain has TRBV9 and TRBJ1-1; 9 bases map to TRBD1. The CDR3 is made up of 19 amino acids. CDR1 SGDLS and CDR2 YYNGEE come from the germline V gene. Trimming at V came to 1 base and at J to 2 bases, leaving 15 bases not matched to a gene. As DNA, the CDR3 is TGTGCCAGCAGCGTAAGTCGGCTCCAACAGGGGGCGAGAAACACTGAAGCTTTCTTT. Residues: CASSVSRLQQGARNTEAFF.

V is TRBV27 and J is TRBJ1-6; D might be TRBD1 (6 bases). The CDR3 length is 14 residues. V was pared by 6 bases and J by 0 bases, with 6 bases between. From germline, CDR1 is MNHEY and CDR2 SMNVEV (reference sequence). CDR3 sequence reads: CASRQGSYNSPLHF. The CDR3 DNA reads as TGTGCCAGCAGACAGGGCTCCTATAATTCACCCCTCCACTTT.

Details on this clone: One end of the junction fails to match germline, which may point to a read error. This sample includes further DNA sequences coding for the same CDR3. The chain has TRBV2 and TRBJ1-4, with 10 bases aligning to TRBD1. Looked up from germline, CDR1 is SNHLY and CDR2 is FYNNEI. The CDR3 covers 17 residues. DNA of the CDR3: TGTGCCAGCAGTCGGACAGGGGGAATTGAAACTAATGAAAAGCTGTTTTTT. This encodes CASSRTGGIETNEKLFF.

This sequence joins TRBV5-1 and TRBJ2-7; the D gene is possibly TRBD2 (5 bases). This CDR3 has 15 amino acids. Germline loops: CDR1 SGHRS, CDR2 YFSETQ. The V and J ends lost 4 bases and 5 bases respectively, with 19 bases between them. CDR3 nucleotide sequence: TGCGCCAGCAGCCCCTTCGGGAACCCTAGTAACGAGCAGTACTTC. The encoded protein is CASSPFGNPSNEQYF.

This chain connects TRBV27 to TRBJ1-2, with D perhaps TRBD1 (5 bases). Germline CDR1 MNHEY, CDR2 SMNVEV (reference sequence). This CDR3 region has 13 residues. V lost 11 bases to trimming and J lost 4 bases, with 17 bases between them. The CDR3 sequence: CASAFRGRYGYTF. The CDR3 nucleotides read TGTGCCTCCGCCTTTAGGGGTCGCTATGGCTACACCTTC.

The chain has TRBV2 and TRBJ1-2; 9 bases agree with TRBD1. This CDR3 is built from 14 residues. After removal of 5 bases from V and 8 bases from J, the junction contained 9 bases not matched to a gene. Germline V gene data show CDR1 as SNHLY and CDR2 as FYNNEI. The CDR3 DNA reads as TGTGCCAGCAGTCTACAGGGGGCGTCGGGAGGCTACACCTTC. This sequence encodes CASSLQGASGGYTF.

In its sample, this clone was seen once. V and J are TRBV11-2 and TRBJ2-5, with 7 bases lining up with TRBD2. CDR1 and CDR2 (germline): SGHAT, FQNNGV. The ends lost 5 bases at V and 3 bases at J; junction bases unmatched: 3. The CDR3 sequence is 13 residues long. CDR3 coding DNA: TGTGCCAGCAGCCCCGGGGGGAAAGAGACCCAGTACTTC. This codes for CASSPGGKETQYF.

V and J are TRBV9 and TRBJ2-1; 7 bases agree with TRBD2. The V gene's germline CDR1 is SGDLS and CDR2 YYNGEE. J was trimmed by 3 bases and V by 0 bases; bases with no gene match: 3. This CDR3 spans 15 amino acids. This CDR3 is CASSVGWGGYNEQFF. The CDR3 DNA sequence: TGTGCCAGCAGCGTAGGATGGGGGGGCTACAATGAGCAGTTCTTC.

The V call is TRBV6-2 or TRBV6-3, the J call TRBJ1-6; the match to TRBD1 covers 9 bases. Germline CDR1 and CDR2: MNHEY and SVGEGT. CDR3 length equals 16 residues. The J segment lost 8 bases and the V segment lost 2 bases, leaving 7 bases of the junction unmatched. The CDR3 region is CASSYLSGTGYSPLHF. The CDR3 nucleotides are TGTGCCAGCAGTTACCTTTCCGGGACAGGGTATTCACCCCTCCACTTT.

CDR3 in amino acids: CASRRASNEQFF. The CDR3 nucleotides are TGTGCCAGCAGGAGGGCTTCCAATGAGCAGTTCTTC. This chain connects TRBV6-5 to TRBJ2-1; weak D call: TRBD2 (5 bases). Germline CDR1 and CDR2: MNHEY and SVGAGI. The CDR3 is made up of 12 amino acids. V was cut by 6 bases and J by 6 bases, with 9 bases left in between.

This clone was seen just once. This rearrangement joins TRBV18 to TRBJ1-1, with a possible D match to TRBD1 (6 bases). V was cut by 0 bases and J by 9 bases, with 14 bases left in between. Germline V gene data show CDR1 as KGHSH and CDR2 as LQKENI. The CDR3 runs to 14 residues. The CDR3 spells CASSPPQWGGQAFF. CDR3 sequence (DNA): TGTGCCAGCTCACCACCTCAGTGGGGGGGCCAAGCTTTCTTT.

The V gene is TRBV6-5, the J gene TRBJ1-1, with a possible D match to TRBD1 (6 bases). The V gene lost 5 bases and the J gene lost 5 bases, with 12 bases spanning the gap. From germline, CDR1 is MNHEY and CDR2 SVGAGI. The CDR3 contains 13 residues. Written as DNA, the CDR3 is TGTGCCAGCAGTCCACCACAGGGAACTGAAGCTTTCTTT. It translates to CASSPPQGTEAFF.